This record covers a single T cell receptor (beta chain). What it binds is not known. The data were obtained in a study of T cell repertoires in cytomegalovirus infection. Study-level information: HLA-B-restricted CMV epitopes that are well studied, plus recently identified HLA-C-restricted ones, were used by the study. Evidence of both CMV infection and a matching HLA type came from public TCR beta signatures. Regarding the study as a whole: In two of eight donors, the top clonotype was HLA-C-restricted CMV-specific.

TCRdb fed the reads into MiXCR, producing one record per CDR3 protein. The repertoire includes some 220,000 distinct CDR3 sequences, 35% to 40% of them detected once, and approximately 60% sits in the top ten. V was cut by 4 bases and J by 3 bases, with 18 bases left in between. Germline CDR1 DFQATT, CDR2 SNEGSKA (reference sequence). The CDR3 has 15 residues. This sequence was found in a human donor in good health (CMV status not recorded). Some clones in this sample may be carry-over from other donors' samples. This material consisted of CD8+ T cells from cultured PBMCs, taken from culture after CMV antigen stimulation. The V call is TRBV20-1, the J call TRBJ2-5; perhaps TRBD2 as D (5 bases). In DNA form, the CDR3 reads TGCAGTGCTACGGATCCGGGATCAGCTGAAGAGACCCAGTACTTC. As protein: CSATDPGSAEETQYF.